The entry below describes one T cell receptor beta chain. No antigen is known for it. This entry comes from a study of CD8 T cells in Susac syndrome. RNA amounts of roughly 0.5 to 1 ug underwent reverse transcription with random hexamers. It was immunoSEQ multiplex PCR that amplified TCR beta CDR3 across 54 Vbeta and 13 Jbeta. TCRdb called the immunoSEQ multiplex PCR reads again in MiXCR, with one record for every CDR3 protein. The sample has some 180,000 distinct CDR3 sequences, approximately 94% seen once. Whole-study results and caveats: The relatively small number of individuals in the TCR sequencing and HLA analysis was acknowledged by the study.

The CDR3 sequence is 14 residues long. Germline V lookup: CDR1 KGHDR, CDR2 SFDVKD. V shed 5 bases and J 0 bases; nucleotides not matched to a gene: 2. TCR beta was sequenced from blood CD8+ and CD4+ T cells. Negative isolation was used for CD8+ and CD4+ T cells and FACS enrichment for TEMRA cells. The rearrangement joins TRBV24-1 to TRBJ2-7, with 8 bases matching TRBD1. This sequence originates from a human donor in good health. The material sequenced was CD4+ T cells from PBMCs. The CDR3 reads CATSVTGGSYEQYF. The CDR3 coding sequence is TGTGCCACCAGTGTCACAGGGGGCTCCTACGAGCAGTACTTC.